This T cell receptor (beta chain) is drawn from a study of CD8 T cells in ankylosing spondylitis. Study-wide results and caveats: A TCR beta motif of roughly eight highly homologous variants seemed to mark ankylosing spondylitis blood.

There are a few counts of this clonotype. No antigen is known for it. V lost 0 bases to trimming and J lost 8 bases; unmatched junction nucleotides: 5. The V gene's germline CDR1 is SGDLS and CDR2 YYNGEE. The CDR3 spans 14 residues. Libraries of TCR beta came from quantitative 5'-RACE with molecular barcodes. TCRdb re-called the 5' RACE reads with MiXCR, one entry per CDR3 protein. The table shows approximately 340,000 distinct CDR3 sequences, with roughly 14% occurring only once. This receptor was taken from a male donor with ankylosing spondylitis or in good health (not recorded which). V is TRBV9 and J is TRBJ2-5; 9 bases are a match to TRBD1. Sequencing was done on a sample of blood, either unsorted or a sorted T cell fraction (not recorded which). CDR3 coding DNA: TGTGCCAGCAGCGTAGAGGGGACAGGGTATACCCAGTACTTC. This encodes CASSVEGTGYTQYF. The whole variable domain, remainder taken from reference TRBV9 and TRBJ2-5, is DSGVTQTPKHLITATGQRVTLRCSPRSGDLSVYWYQQSLDQGLQFLIQYYNGEERAKGNILERFSAQQFPDLHSELNLSSLELGDSALYFCASSVEGTGYTQYFGPGTRLLVL.